This TCR beta chain was identified during a study of cytomegalovirus exposure and HLA in healthy donors. With regard to this clone: Antigen unknown. A junction boundary mismatches the germline segment, possibly from a read error.

The PCR was carried out with 60 Vbeta primers and 13 Jbeta primers. The data were produced by immunoSEQ multiplex PCR, yet TCRdb's version contains in-frame clones alone and is incomplete. The data contain 110,000 to 150,000 clones, roughly 70% of them singletons. Whole-study results and caveats: Earlier findings revealed that most TCR beta V segments proved productive either about 90% or about 30% of the time.

The CDR3 spans 14 residues. Germline V gene lookup returns CDR1 SEHNR and CDR2 FQNEAQ (reference sequence). The chain uses TRBV7-9 and TRBJ1-2; D perhaps matches TRBD1 (6 bases). This TCR was sampled from a woman aged 35 to 49 in good health and CMV-seronegative. Sequencing input: PBMCs. DNA of the CDR3: TGTTCCAGCAGCCCCTGGACAGAGAACTATGGCTACACCTTC. Protein sequence: CSSSPWTENYGYTF.